This T cell receptor (beta chain) emerged from a study of cytomegalovirus exposure and HLA in healthy donors. General study findings and limits: The authors later linked a missense DCLRE1C variant to TCR beta V- and J-gene trimming. Published work reported that the classifier diagnosed cytomegalovirus status with high specificity and sensitivity. Investigators reported approximately 150 TCR beta chains as tied to cytomegalovirus. There were reportedly fewer N-insertions in an Asian-associated ancestry cluster than the roughly 680-donor mean, in a later analysis.

With 60 Vbeta and 13 Jbeta primers, the PCR was carried out. Here immunoSEQ multiplex PCR was the method, and the copy in TCRdb shows in-frame clones only, minus some. The sample comprises some 150,000 clones, about four fifths of which are singletons, and roughly 2.8% rests with the top ten. Of note for this clone: Its antigen is not known.

The V and J ends lost 6 bases and 6 bases, in that order; junction bases with no gene match: 13. The CDR3 contains 15 residues. Germline values: CDR1 MGHDK, CDR2 SYGVNS. Sequenced sample: PBMCs. The chain has TRBV25-1 and TRBJ1-2; 7 nucleotides line up with TRBD1. This clonotype was obtained from a male donor in good health and CMV-seronegative. CDR3 region: CASRPITDREDGYTF. In nucleotides, the CDR3 is TGTGCCAGCAGGCCGATAACCGACAGGGAGGATGGCTACACCTTC.